This TCR beta chain came from a study of technical replicates of blood from four donors. Looked up from germline, CDR1 is SGHRS and CDR2 is YFSETQ. The CDR3 contains 15 residues. J lost 7 bases, V lost 4 bases, and 9 bases had no gene match. The method was immunoSEQ multiplex PCR; TCRdb's version includes in-frame clones alone and lacks a portion of them. This repertoire shows about 73,000 clones, roughly 93% found once; its top ten account for 0.2% to 0.3%. This receptor was identified in a human donor in good health. What was sequenced was T cells isolated from PBMCs. The chain joins TRBV5-1 to TRBJ2-1, with 9 bases matching TRBD1. The CDR3 region has the DNA TGCGCCAGCAGCCCGTGGGGACAGGGTCTAAATGAGCAGTTCTTC. Encoded protein: CASSPWGQGLNEQFF.